This T cell receptor (beta chain) was sequenced for a study of shared clonotypes between healthy human individuals. There are 13 residues in the CDR3. Per germline, CDR1 WNHNN and CDR2 SYGVQD (reference sequence). Data came from immunoSEQ multiplex PCR; TCRdb stores just in-frame clones and leaves some out. The sample yields 2 million to 2.5 million clones, approximately 96% seen once. General study findings and limits: Richness estimates generally favored naive over memory subsets.

As to this clone: Its specificity is not known. One end of the junction does not line up with germline, which may come from a read error.

This chain links TRBV10-1 with TRBJ1-2, with 9 bases that match TRBD1. The sample consisted of naive CD4+ T cells sorted from blood. Subset noted: CD45RA+ positively selected. The sequence came from a man between 18 and 35 years old in good health. The CDR3 coding sequence is TGCGCCAGCAGCGACGGAGGGACAGGGAAAATCCTCTTC. Protein product: CASSDGGTGKILF.